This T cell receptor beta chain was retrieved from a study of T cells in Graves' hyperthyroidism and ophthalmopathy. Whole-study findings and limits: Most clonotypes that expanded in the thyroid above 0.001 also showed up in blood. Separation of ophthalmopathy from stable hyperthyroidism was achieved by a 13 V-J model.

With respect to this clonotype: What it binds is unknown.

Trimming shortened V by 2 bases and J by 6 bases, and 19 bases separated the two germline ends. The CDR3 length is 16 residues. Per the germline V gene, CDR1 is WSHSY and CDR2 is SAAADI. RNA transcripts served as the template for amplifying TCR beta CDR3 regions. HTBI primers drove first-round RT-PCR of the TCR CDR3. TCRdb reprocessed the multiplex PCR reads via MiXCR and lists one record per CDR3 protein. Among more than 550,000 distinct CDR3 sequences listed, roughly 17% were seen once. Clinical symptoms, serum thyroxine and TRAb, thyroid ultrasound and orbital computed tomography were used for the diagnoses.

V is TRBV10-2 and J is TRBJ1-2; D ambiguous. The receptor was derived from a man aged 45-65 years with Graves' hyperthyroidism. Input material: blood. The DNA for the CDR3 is TGCGCCAGCAGTGAGGGATTCGAGGGAAGCGGGAATGGCTACACCTTC. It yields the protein CASSEGFEGSGNGYTF.